This TCR beta chain derives from a study of cytomegalovirus exposure and HLA in healthy donors. Findings and limits, study-wide: Reports indicated that the classifier achieved high specificity and sensitivity in diagnosing cytomegalovirus status. Later analysis indicated greater clonal expansion among HLA-associated TCR beta chains than among equally common other chains. In an earlier analysis, most TCR beta V segments were productive about 87% or about 30% of the time.

Participants comprised healthy donors of bone marrow. Germline lookup yields CDR1 SGHKS and CDR2 YYEKEE (reference sequence). The length of the CDR3 is 15 residues. PCR employed 60 Vbeta and 13 Jbeta primers. TCRdb keeps only in-frame clones here, not all; method: immunoSEQ multiplex PCR. Of fewer than 150,000 clones detected, just over 15% appear once; the ten largest clones hold 1.9%. This clone was counted between two and nine times. Its matching antigen is unknown. One junction end does not reproduce the germline sequence, and a read error may be involved. What was sequenced was PBMCs. This sequence was found in a young woman in good health and CMV-seronegative. The J gene is TRBJ2-3, the V gene TRBV5-5; TRBD2 matches 10 bases. CDR3 nucleotides: TGTGCCAGCAGCTTGGGGCTAGCGGGAGTGGATACACAGTATTTT. It is translated as CASSLGLAGVDTQYF. The complete variable domain, with remaining parts taken from reference TRBV5-5 and TRBJ2-3, reads DAGVTQSPTHLIKTRGQQVTLRCSPISGHKSVSWYQQVLGQGPQFIFQYYEKEERGRGNFPDRFSARQFPNYSSELNVNALLLGDSALYLCASSLGLAGVDTQYFGPGTRLTVL.